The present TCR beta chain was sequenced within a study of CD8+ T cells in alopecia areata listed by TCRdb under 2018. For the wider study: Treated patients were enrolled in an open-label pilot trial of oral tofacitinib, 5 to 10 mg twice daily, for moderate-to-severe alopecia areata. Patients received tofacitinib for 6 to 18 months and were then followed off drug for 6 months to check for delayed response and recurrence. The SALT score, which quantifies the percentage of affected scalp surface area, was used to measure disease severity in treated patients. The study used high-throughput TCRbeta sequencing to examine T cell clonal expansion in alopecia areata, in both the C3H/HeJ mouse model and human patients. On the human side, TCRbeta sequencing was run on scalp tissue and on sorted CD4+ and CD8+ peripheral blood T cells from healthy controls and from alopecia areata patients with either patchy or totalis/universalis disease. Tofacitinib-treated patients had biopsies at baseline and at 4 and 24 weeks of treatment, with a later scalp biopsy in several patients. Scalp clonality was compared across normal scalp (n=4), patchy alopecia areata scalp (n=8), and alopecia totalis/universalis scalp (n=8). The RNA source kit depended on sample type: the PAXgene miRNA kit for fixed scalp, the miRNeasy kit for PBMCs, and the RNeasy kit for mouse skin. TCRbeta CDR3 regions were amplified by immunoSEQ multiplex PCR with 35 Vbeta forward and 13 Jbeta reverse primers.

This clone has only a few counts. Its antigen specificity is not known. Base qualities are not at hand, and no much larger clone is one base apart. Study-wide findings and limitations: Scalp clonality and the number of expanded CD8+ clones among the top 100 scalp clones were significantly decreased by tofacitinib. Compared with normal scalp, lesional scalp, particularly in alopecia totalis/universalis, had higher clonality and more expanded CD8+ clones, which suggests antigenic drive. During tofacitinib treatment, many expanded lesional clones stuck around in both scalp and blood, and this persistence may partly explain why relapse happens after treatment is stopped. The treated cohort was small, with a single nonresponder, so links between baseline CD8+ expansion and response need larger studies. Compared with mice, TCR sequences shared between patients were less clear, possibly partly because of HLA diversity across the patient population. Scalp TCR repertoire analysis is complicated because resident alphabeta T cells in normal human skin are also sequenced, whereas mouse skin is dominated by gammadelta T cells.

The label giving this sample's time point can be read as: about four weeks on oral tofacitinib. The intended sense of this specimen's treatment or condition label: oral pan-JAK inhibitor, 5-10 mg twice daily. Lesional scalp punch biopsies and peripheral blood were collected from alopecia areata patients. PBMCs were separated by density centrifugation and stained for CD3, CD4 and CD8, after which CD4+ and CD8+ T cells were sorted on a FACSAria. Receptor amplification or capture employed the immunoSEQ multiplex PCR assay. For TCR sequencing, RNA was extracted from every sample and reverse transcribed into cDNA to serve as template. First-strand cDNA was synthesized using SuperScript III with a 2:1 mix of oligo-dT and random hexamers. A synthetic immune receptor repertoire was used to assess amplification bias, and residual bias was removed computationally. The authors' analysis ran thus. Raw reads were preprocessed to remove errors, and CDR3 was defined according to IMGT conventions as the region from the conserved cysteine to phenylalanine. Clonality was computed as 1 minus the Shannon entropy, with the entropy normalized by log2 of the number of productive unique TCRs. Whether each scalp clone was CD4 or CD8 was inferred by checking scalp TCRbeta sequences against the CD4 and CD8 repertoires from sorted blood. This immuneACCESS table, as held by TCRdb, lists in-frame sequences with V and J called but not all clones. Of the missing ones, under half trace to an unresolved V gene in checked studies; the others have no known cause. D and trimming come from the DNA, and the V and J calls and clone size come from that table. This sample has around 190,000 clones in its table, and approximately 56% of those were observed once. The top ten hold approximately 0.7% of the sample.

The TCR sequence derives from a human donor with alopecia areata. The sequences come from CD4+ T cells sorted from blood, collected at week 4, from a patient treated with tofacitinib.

The CDR3 has the sequence CASSPAGDSGYTF. The DNA reads as follows: TGTGCCAGCAGCCCCGCAGGAGATAGTGGCTACACCTTC. The rearrangement joined TRBV7-2 to TRBJ1-2; there is no confident call for the D gene. CDR1 SGHTA and CDR2 FQGNSA were looked up in the germline V gene. V loses 5 bases, J loses 7 bases, and the germline ends lie 14 bases apart. CDR3 length: 13 amino acids, cysteine to phenylalanine. The entry retains the CDR3 DNA only, 39 bases that are in frame from base 1.